A single sample is the source of the 8 T cell receptor beta chains below, sequenced in a study of T cells in Graves' hyperthyroidism and ophthalmopathy. What was amplified from RNA transcripts were TCR beta CDR3 regions. Initially, a first-round RT-PCR of the TCR CDR3 employed the HTBI primer set. Using its own MiXCR run on the multiplex PCR reads, TCRdb lists one record per CDR3 protein. Of roughly 600,000 distinct CDR3 sequences in the sample, 13% to 15% are singletons; the top ten hold around 12%. Specimen: blood. These receptors came from a woman aged 45-65 years with Graves' ophthalmopathy.

V and J are TRBV29-1 and TRBJ2-1; D gene uncertain. Trimming shortened V by 3 bases and J by 6 bases, and 6 bases separated the two germline ends. CDR1 and CDR2 (germline): SQVTM, ANQGSEA. CDR3 length: 11 amino acids. CDR3 residues: CSVDYINEQFF. The CDR3 coding sequence is TGCAGCGTTGACTATATCAATGAGCAGTTCTTC.

On this clonotype itself: A much larger clone is a single base away; this may be a read error. This chain connects TRBV10-3 to TRBJ2-1; 9 bases align to TRBD2. This CDR3 has 16 residues. V lost 1 base to trimming and J lost 9 bases; unmatched junction nucleotides: 10. Per germline, CDR1 ENHRY and CDR2 SYGVKD. The CDR3 DNA sequence: TGTGCCATCAGTGAGTTTCCTGCGGGAGGGCCTGGTGAGCAGTTCTTC. This codes for CAISEFPAGGPGEQFF.

The table lists this clonotype with many counts. V and J are TRBV11-2 and TRBJ2-3; maybe TRBD2 (6 bases). The CDR3 loop spans 15 amino acids. Looked up from germline, CDR1 is SGHAT and CDR2 is FQNNGV. V was clipped by 2 bases and J by 0 bases, with 9 bases between them. DNA for the CDR3: TGTGCCAGCAGCTTACGCGGGATTAGCACAGATACGCAGTATTTT. Translating it yields CASSLRGISTDTQYF.

This clonotype was picked up a small number of times. This sequence joins TRBV30 and TRBJ1-2, with no clear D. The CDR3 extends over 10 amino acids. The germline V and J ends were trimmed by 1 base and 13 bases, with 10 bases remaining between them. Germline V gives CDR1 GTSNPN, CDR2 SVGIG (reference sequence). CDR3 DNA: TGTGCCTGGAGTGGTGGTGGTGTCACCTTC. It codes for CAWSGGGVTF.

The chain is built from TRBV7-2 and TRBJ2-3; TRBD1 matches at 7 bases. Germline values: CDR1 SGHTA, CDR2 FQGNSA. V lost 6 bases, J lost 4 bases, and 7 bases stayed unmatched. There are 14 residues in the CDR3. The CDR3 DNA sequence: TGTGCCAGCAGTTTTATGAGGGGGCCAGATACGCAGTATTTT. This codes for CASSFMRGPDTQYF.

This clonotype was counted at least ten times. The chain carries TRBV24-1 and TRBJ1-2; 9 nucleotides align to TRBD1. The J segment lost 8 bases and the V segment lost 4 bases, leaving 10 bases of the junction unmatched. This CDR3 region has 15 residues. CDR1 and CDR2 from the germline V gene are KGHDR and SFDVKD. The CDR3 DNA follows: TGTGCCACCAGTGAGTCCGGGACAGGGTCTTACGGCTACACCTTC. Amino acids: CATSESGTGSYGYTF.

This clonotype was recorded at least ten times. The genes are TRBV6-1 and TRBJ2-3; 8 bases are shared with TRBD1. The V gene's germline CDR1 is MNHNS and CDR2 SASEGT. The CDR3 contains 15 residues. The V segment lost 5 bases and the J segment 4 bases; nucleotides outside the gene matches: 8. The CDR3 reads CASSYSDRGPDTQYF. CDR3 bases: TGTGCCAGCAGTTATTCCGACAGGGGTCCAGATACGCAGTATTTT.

This clonotype was picked up one time. This chain uses TRBV28 with TRBJ2-7; D could derive from TRBD1 or TRBD2 (5 bases each). Trimming took 5 bases from V and 7 from J, leaving 15 bases between them. Germline CDR1 and CDR2: MDHEN and SYDVKM. There are 13 residues in the CDR3. The CDR3 spells CASSTPGTGEQYF. CDR3 DNA sequence: TGTGCCAGCAGTACCCCCGGGACGGGTGAGCAGTACTTC.